The sequence of this T cell receptor beta chain was determined in a study of T cell clusters in autoimmune cytopenias. Study-wide results and limits: Physiological T cell clusters of healthy donors were apparently absent in primary autoimmune cytopenia patients.

This CDR3 is 14 amino acids long. CDR1 is MNHNS and CDR2 is SASEGT in the germline V gene. Each sample's input was 200 to 300 ng genomic DNA, some 38,000 genome equivalents. As concerns this clonotype: Its antigen remains unidentified.

One tube held mixed TRB-A and TRB-B primer pools for touch-down PCR. From the multiplex PCR reads, TCRdb lists one entry per CDR3 protein and no DNA. The listing contains some 2,500 distinct CDR3 sequences. This sequence was found in a human donor with an autoimmune cytopenia or autoimmune hepatitis (not recorded which). The chain carries TRBV6-1 and TRBJ1-2; TCRdb returns TRBD1, unconfirmable since there is no DNA. The sequenced sample was peripheral blood. CDR3 region: CASKTGDSRYGYTF.